These 2 T cell receptor beta chains were sequenced from one sample in a study of cytomegalovirus exposure and HLA in healthy donors (dated by TCRdb to about 2017). The receptor library was made with the immunoSEQ multiplex PCR assay. For the multiplex PCR, a mixture combining 60 forward primers for TCR Vbeta segments and 13 reverse primers for TCR Jbeta segments was used. What TCRdb holds here is the immuneACCESS table cut down to in-frame rearrangements. Part of the clones is not present; checked against another copy, under half of the missing clones reflect an unresolved V gene, and the others are unexplained. Across this sample there are under 200,000 clones, with under 80% seen only once. About 1.3% of the sample is taken by the ten largest. Sequencing used PBMCs. The receptors were gathered from a woman aged 25 to 39 in good health and CMV-seronegative.

The chain uses TRBV29-1 and TRBJ2-3, with D unclear. With 6 bases removed from V and 10 bases from J, the gap between germline ends came to 14 bases. Germline loops: CDR1 SQVTM, CDR2 ANQGSEA. The CDR3 sequence is 11 residues long. The CDR3 spells CSVRSTQSQYF. The CDR3 bases are TGCAGCGTCCGTTCGACTCAATCGCAGTATTTT.

A remark on this clone: The sample contains more than one DNA sequence encoding this CDR3. This sequence joins TRBV27 and TRBJ2-1, with a tentative D call TRBD1 (5 bases). CDR3 length: 16 amino acids. V gave up 1 base and J gave up 0 bases, with 10 bases separating them. Germline CDR1 reads MNHEY; CDR2 reads SMNVEV (reference sequence). The CDR3 nucleotides read TGTGCCAGCAGTTTATACAGGAGAAGCTCCTACAATGAGCAGTTCTTC. The encoded protein is CASSLYRRSSYNEQFF.